The 7 T cell receptor beta chains below were found in one sample sequenced in a study of blood T cell repertoires in COVID-19 (dated by TCRdb to 2019 to 2021). The method was the immunoSEQ multiplex PCR assay. TCRdb holds this immuneACCESS table with in-frame rearrangements only. Some clones are missing; in checked studies, unresolved V genes explain under half, and the rest has no known cause. The sample data list nearly 250,000 clones, and about 84% of these were observed just once. The ten largest clones add up to about 5.4% of the sample. Input material: peripheral blood. Receptors were obtained from a woman aged 80 or over with COVID-19, enrolled during active disease.

The V and J genes are TRBV5-1 and TRBJ1-4; D is unresolved. V lost 0 bases and J 0 bases, leaving 6 bases between the germline ends. CDR1 and CDR2 from the germline V gene are SGHRS and YFSETQ. The CDR3 sequence is 15 residues long. CDR3 nucleotide sequence: TGCGCCAGCAGCTTGGTTCCTTCAACTAATGAAAAACTGTTTTTT. It is translated as CASSLVPSTNEKLFF.

The chain carries TRBV12-2 and TRBJ2-7; TRBD2 was called by the table and not checked on the DNA. TRBV12-2 is flagged as a pseudogene. This CDR3 is 14 amino acids long. The CDR3 spells CASRLVFNSYEQYF. The CDR3 DNA follows: TGTGCAAGTCGCTTAGTTTTTAACTCCTACGAGCAGTACTTC.

V and J are TRBV19 and TRBJ2-7; TRBD2 agrees at 9 bases. The trim removed 5 bases at V and 2 bases at J, leaving 4 bases unmatched. Germline CDR1 and CDR2: LNHDA and SQIVND (reference sequence). The CDR3 totals 14 residues. The CDR3 sequence: CASSVGLATYEQYF. In nucleotides, the CDR3 is TGTGCCAGTAGTGTAGGACTAGCGACCTACGAGCAGTACTTC.

CDR3 in amino acids: CASSISPSGGSEQFF. The CDR3 DNA follows: TGTGCCAGCAGCATAAGCCCCTCCGGGGGGAGTGAGCAGTTCTTC. V is TRBV6-5 and J is TRBJ2-1, with TRBD2 identical over 7 bases. The trim removed 6 bases at V and 9 bases at J, leaving 14 bases unmatched. CDR1 MNHEY and CDR2 SVGAGI come from the germline V gene. The CDR3 covers 15 residues.

The chain links TRBV7-8 to TRBJ2-5, with 11 bases fitting TRBD2. V trimming: 1 base; J trimming: 1 base; junction bases outside the gene matches: 5. Germline values: CDR1 SGHVS, CDR2 FQNEAQ. This CDR3 contains 17 residues. CDR3 residues: CASSLGGSGGGQETQYF. The CDR3 nucleotides are TGTGCCAGCAGCTTAGGAGGTAGCGGGGGGGGCCAAGAGACCCAGTACTTC.

The chain joins TRBV10-3 to TRBJ2-5; weak D call: TRBD1 (6 bases). In germline, CDR1 is ENHRY, CDR2 SYGVKD. Between the trimmed V and J ends, which lost 0 bases and 0 bases, there was a span of 8 bases. The CDR3 spans 15 residues. The CDR3 bases are TGTGCCATCAGTGAGTCAAACAGGGACCAAGAGACCCAGTACTTC. Amino acids: CAISESNRDQETQYF.

The gene calls are TRBV19 and TRBJ1-2, with 7 bases matching TRBD1. After removal of 3 bases from V and 2 bases from J, the junction contained 3 bases not matched to a gene. The CDR3 has 14 amino acids. Germline V gene sequence: CDR1 LNHDA, CDR2 SQIVND (reference sequence). CDR3 in amino acids: CASSIDRANYGYTF. DNA for the CDR3: TGTGCCAGTAGTATCGACAGGGCGAACTATGGCTACACCTTC.